This T cell receptor (beta chain) derives from a study of OX40 agonist ivuxolimab in advanced cancers. TCRdb's table, derived via immunoSEQ multiplex PCR, lists solely in-frame clones and lacks some. Of about 58,000 clones in the sample, approximately 88% were seen once. The clonotype was recovered from an adult with an advanced solid tumor such as melanoma, head and neck, liver or kidney cancer. This specimen consisted of CD4+ or CD8+ T cells sorted from blood, obtained in a trial of the OX40 agonist ivuxolimab.

The CDR3: CSVRTSGPKNEQFF. The CDR3, as DNA: TGCAGCGTCAGGACTAGCGGTCCTAAGAATGAGCAGTTCTTC. The rearrangement uses TRBV29-1 and TRBJ2-1, with TRBD2 matching 10 bases. V gave up 6 bases and J gave up 7 bases; unmatched junction bases: 9. The CDR3 length is 14 residues. CDR1 is SQVTM, CDR2 ANQGSEA, per germline.